The rows below give T cell receptor beta chains drawn from one sample of a study of post-analysis software for immune sequencing data. One entry per CDR3 protein results from TCRdb running MiXCR on the PCR reads. The table records roughly 730,000 distinct CDR3 sequences, 25% to 30% of them present only once. Specimen: blood. Receptor source: a girl under 18 with multiple sclerosis. CDR3s include the opening cysteine and the closing phenylalanine or tryptophan. Fields, in order: CDR3 protein, CDR3 DNA, clone size, D gene, V gene, J gene. The D gene is left open where the match is weak. A row's size may be missing; if present it is once, few, many or a size class.

CSVIAPRAGGTDTQYF,TGCAGCGTTATTGCCCCCAGGGCGGGGGGCACAGATACGCAGTATTTT,few,TRBD2,TRBV29-1,TRBJ2-3
CASSYRTSGRTGNEQFF,TGTGCCAGCAGCTACAGGACTAGCGGGAGAACCGGCAATGAGCAGTTCTTC,.,TRBD2,TRBV7-8,TRBJ2-1
CASSQDGAGPDTQYF,TGCGCCAGCAGCCAAGATGGAGCCGGCCCAGATACGCAGTATTTT,few,.,TRBV4-1,TRBJ2-3
CASSPYRGLEDEQFF,TGTGCCAGCTCACCCTACAGGGGCCTTGAGGATGAGCAGTTCTTC,few,TRBD1,TRBV18,TRBJ2-1
CASSPPPPRSYGYTF,TGTGCCAGCAGTCCACCTCCGCCCAGGTCCTATGGCTACACCTTC,few,.,TRBV6-6,TRBJ1-2
CAYRELDCGYTF,TGTGCCTACAGGGAATTGGACTGTGGCTACACCTTC,once,.,TRBV10-3,TRBJ1-2
CSASSTGTPYEQYF,TGCAGTGCTAGTAGCACAGGGACCCCTTACGAGCAGTACTTC,.,.,TRBV20-1,TRBJ2-7
CSASRGAETFLANYGYTF,TGCAGTGCTAGTAGGGGGGCAGAAACCTTTTTAGCTAACTATGGCTACACCTTC,few,.,TRBV20-1,TRBJ1-2
CAISLGTPANTGELFF,TGTGCCATCAGCCTAGGGACTCCCGCGAACACCGGGGAGCTGTTTTTT,.,.,TRBV10-3,TRBJ2-2
CSVDPGYLNTEAFF,TGCAGCGTTGATCCCGGATACCTGAACACTGAAGCTTTCTTT,.,.,TRBV29-1,TRBJ1-1
CASSRTSGRVGIETQYF,TGTGCCAGTAGTCGGACTAGCGGGAGGGTTGGCATAGAGACCCAGTACTTC,few,TRBD2,TRBV19,TRBJ2-5
CASSPSGSGGDTQYF,TGTGCCAGCAGCCCGAGCGGGAGCGGAGGAGATACGCAGTATTTT,.,TRBD2,TRBV3-1,TRBJ2-3
CASSFGLAGDEQYF,TGTGCCAGCAGTTTTGGCCTAGCGGGAGACGAGCAGTACTTC,.,TRBD2,TRBV7-2,TRBJ2-7
CASSSRQGGCTF,TGTGCCAGCAGTTCAAGACAGGGTGGCTGCACCTTC,.,TRBD1,TRBV12-3/TRBV12-4,TRBJ1-2
CASSPARGKSETQYF,TGTGCCAGCAGCCCCGCCAGGGGGAAGAGTGAGACCCAGTACTTC,.,TRBD1,TRBV9,TRBJ2-5